The 4 T cell receptor beta chains below all came from one sample that was sequenced in a study of vaccination and CD4 T cells after COVID-19. Treatment described: approximately 11-day PBMC culture with coronavirus spike peptide pools or control peptides (ViraFEST assay). The Oncomine TCR Beta short-read assay was applied to DNA of cultured CD4+ T cells. TCRdb recomputed calls from the PCR reads with MiXCR, one row per CDR3 protein. The sample lists about 13,000 distinct CDR3 sequences; roughly 60% were seen once. These TCRs' antigens remain unknown. The source material was CD4+ T cells from blood, cultured in vitro. Receptor source: a human donor who had recovered from COVID-19.

This clonotype was seen a few times. V usage is TRBV28 and J usage is TRBJ2-4; the D is unclear. The V end was cut by 6 bases, the J end by 4 bases, with 16 bases between. The CDR3 totals 15 residues. CDR1 MDHEN and CDR2 SYDVKM come from the germline V gene. The CDR3 nucleotides read TGTGCCAGCAGCCTCTCCGCGGCCCCTAAAAACATTCAGTACTTC. Translating it yields CASSLSAAPKNIQYF.

The chain is built from TRBV4-2 and TRBJ2-2; 7 bases agree with TRBD2. Germline V gene data show CDR1 as LGHNA and CDR2 as YNFKEQ. The CDR3 loop spans 15 amino acids. J gave up 4 bases and V 5 bases, and 7 bases lay outside the gene matches. CDR3 in amino acids: CASSDRLAITGELFF. The CDR3 DNA reads TGTGCCAGCAGCGACAGACTAGCCATCACCGGGGAGCTGTTTTTT.

The genes are TRBV20-1 and TRBJ2-3, with D unresolved. The CDR3 runs to 13 residues. The V gene's germline CDR1 is DFQATT and CDR2 SNEGSKA (reference sequence). The germline V and J ends were trimmed by 2 bases and 1 base, with 7 bases remaining between them. For the CDR3, the DNA is TGCAGTGCTAGACCTCCTGGCACAGATACGCAGTATTTT. It yields the protein CSARPPGTDTQYF.

The V and J genes are TRBV30 and TRBJ2-1; TRBD2 is a possible D gene (6 bases). V was clipped by 0 bases and J by 14 bases, with 17 bases between them. CDR1 and CDR2 from the germline V gene are GTSNPN and SVGIG (reference sequence). There are 13 residues in the CDR3. The CDR3 DNA follows: TGTGCCTGGAGTGTACTAATAGGGACTTACGAGTTCTTC. Translation: CAWSVLIGTYEFF.